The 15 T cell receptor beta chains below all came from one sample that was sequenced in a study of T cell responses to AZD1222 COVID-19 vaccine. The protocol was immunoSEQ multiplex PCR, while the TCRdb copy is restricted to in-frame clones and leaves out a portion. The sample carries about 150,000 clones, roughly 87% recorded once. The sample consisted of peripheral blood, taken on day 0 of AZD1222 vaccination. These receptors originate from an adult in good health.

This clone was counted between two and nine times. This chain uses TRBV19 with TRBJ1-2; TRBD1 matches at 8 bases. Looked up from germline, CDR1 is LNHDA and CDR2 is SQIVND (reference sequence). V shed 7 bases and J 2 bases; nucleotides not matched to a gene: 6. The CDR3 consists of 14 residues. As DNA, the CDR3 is TGTGCCAGTAAACAGGGGGTTGGGAACTATGGCTACACCTTC. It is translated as CASKQGVGNYGYTF.

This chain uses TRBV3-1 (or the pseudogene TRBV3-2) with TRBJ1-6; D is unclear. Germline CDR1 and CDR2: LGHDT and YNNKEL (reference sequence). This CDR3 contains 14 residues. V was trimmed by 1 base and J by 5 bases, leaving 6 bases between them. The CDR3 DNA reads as TGTGCCAGCAGCCAAGGCGCCGATAATTCACCCCTCCACTTT. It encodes CASSQGADNSPLHF.

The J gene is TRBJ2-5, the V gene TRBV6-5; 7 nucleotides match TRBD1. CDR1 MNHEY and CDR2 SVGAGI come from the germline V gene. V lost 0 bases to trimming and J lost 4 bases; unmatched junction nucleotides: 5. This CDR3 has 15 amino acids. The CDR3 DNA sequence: TGTGCCAGCAGTTACTCACCGGGACAGAGAGAGACCCAGTACTTC. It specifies CASSYSPGQRETQYF.

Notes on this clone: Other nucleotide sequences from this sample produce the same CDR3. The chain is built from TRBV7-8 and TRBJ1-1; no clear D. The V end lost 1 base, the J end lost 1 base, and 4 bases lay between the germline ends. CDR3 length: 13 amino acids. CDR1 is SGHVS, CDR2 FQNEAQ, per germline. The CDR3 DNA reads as TGTGCCAGCAGCTTAGTGCGGAACACTGAAGCTTTCTTT. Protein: CASSLVRNTEAFF.

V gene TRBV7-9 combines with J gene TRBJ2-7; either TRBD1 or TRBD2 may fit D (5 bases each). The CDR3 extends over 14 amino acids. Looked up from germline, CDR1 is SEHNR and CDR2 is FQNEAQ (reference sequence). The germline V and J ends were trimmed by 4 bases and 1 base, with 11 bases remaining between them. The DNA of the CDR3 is TGTGCCAGCAGCTCTTGGGACCCGTCCTACGAGCAGTACTTC. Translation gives CASSSWDPSYEQYF.

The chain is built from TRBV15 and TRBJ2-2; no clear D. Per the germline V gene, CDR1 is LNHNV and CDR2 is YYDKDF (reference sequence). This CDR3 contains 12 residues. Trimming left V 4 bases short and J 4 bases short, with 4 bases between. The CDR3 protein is CATSKITGELFF. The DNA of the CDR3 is TGTGCCACCAGCAAGATCACCGGGGAGCTGTTTTTT.

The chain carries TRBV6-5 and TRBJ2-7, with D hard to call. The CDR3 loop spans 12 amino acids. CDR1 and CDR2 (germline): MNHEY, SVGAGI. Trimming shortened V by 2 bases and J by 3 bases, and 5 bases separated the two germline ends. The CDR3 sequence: CASSYPGYEQYF. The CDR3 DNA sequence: TGTGCCAGCAGTTACCCCGGCTACGAGCAGTACTTC.

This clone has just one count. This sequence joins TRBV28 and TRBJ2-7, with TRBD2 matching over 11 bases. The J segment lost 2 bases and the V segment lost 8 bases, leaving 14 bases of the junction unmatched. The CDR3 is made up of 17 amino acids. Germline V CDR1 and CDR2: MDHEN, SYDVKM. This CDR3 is CASAFLALAGGTYEQYF. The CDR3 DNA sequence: TGTGCCAGCGCATTTTTGGCGCTAGCGGGGGGAACCTACGAGCAGTACTTC.

The CDR3: CASSSSSSPETQYF. The CDR3 DNA sequence: TGTGCCAGCAGCTCCTCATCTAGCCCAGAGACCCAGTACTTC. J is TRBJ2-5 and V is TRBV7-3, with a possible D match to TRBD2 (5 bases). This CDR3 has 14 residues. V lost 4 bases, J lost 4 bases, and 13 bases lay in between. CDR1 is SGHTA and CDR2 is FQGTGA in the germline V gene.

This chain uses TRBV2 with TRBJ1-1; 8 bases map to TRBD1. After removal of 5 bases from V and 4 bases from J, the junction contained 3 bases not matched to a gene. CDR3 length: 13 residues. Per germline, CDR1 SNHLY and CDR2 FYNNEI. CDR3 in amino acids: CASSFTGGTEAFF. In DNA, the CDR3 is TGTGCCAGCAGTTTCACAGGGGGCACTGAAGCTTTCTTT.

CDR3 residues: CSIAPSGTGGGNYGYTF. The CDR3 coding sequence is TGCAGCATAGCGCCCTCCGGGACAGGGGGCGGAAACTATGGCTACACCTTC. The rearrangement links TRBV29-1 to TRBJ1-2, with 12 bases aligning to TRBD1. The CDR3 extends over 17 amino acids. CDR1 is SQVTM and CDR2 is ANQGSEA in the germline V gene. The J segment lost 2 bases and the V segment lost 8 bases, leaving 15 bases of the junction unmatched. The complete variable domain, with remaining parts taken from reference TRBV29-1 and TRBJ1-2, reads SAVISQKPSRDICQRGTSLTIQCQVDSQVTMMFWYRQQPGQSLTLIATANQGSEATYESGFVIDKFPISRPNLTFSTLTVSNMSPEDSSIYLCSIAPSGTGGGNYGYTFGSGTRLTVV.

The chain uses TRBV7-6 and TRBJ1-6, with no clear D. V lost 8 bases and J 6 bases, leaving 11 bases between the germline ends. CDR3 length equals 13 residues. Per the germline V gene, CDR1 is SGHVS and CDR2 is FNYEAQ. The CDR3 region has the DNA TGTGCCAGCGCCAATTACTTTAATTCACCCCTCCACTTT. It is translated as CASANYFNSPLHF. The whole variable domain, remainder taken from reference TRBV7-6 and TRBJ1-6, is GAGVSQSPRYKVTKRGQDVALRCDPISGHVSLYWYRQALGQGPEFLTYFNYEAQQDKSGLPNDRFSAERPEGSISTLTIQRTEQRDSAMYRCASANYFNSPLHFGNGTRLTVT.

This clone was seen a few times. CDR3 region: CASSLGTGTEAFF. CDR3 nucleotides: TGTGCCAGTAGTTTGGGGACAGGGACTGAAGCTTTCTTT. The J gene is TRBJ1-1, the V gene TRBV19, with 9 bases identical to TRBD1. V shed 5 bases and J 5 bases; nucleotides not matched to a gene: 3. The CDR3 loop spans 13 amino acids. Looked up from germline, CDR1 is LNHDA and CDR2 is SQIVND (reference sequence).

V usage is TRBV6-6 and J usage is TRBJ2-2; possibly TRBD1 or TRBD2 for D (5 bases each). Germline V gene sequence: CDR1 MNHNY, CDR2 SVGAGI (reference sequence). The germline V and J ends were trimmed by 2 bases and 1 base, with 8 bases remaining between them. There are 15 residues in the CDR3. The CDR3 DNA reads TGTGCCAGCAGTTACCTGGGACGGAACACCGGGGAGCTGTTTTTT. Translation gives CASSYLGRNTGELFF.

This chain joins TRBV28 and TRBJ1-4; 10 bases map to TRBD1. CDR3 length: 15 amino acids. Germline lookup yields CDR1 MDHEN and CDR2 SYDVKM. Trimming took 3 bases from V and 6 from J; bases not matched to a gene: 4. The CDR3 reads CASSFRGQGHEKLFF. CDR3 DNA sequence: TGTGCCAGCAGTTTTAGGGGACAGGGGCATGAAAAACTGTTTTTT.